What follows describes a single T cell receptor beta chain. No cognate antigen has been identified for it. No much larger clonotype is one base removed from it; base qualities were not supplied. From the cysteine up to the phenylalanine, the CDR3 has a length of 15 residues. Just the 45-base CDR3 DNA is kept, in frame starting at base 1. V and J lose 1 base and 4 bases, and a span of 13 bases separates them. CDR1 is given as SGHAT and CDR2 as FQNNGV, both from the germline V gene. The data derive from a study of T cell repertoires in urothelial bladder cancer (dated by TCRdb to the late 2010s). Concerning the study at large: Clinical stages of the approximately twelve resected lesions were three cT0, three cTa, three cT1 and three cT2 or greater. The study compared TCR repertoire clonality in bladder tumors with that in benign bladder inflammation. About a dozen resected bladder lesions, made up of urothelial carcinoma (UC+) and benign (UC-) specimens, were studied. Some 13 patients with bladder lesions who were undergoing transurethral resection were prospectively identified.

General findings and caveats noted by the study authors: Urothelial carcinoma specimens contained fewer T cells than benign specimens, with a median of approximately 5,100 versus 26,000. In carcinoma specimens a single T-cell clone made up as much as 17% of infiltrating lymphocytes, compared with roughly 2% in benign specimens. Median tumor infiltrating lymphocyte percentage was about 1.9% in carcinoma specimens and approximately 12% in benign specimens.

The TCR beta chain CDR3 region was sequenced with the immunoSEQ assay. On the authors' methods: For every specimen, the T-cell fraction, clonal dominance and maximum TCR clone frequency were calculated. The table comes from immuneACCESS by way of TCRdb, which keeps in-frame sequences with V and J called. Part of the clones is missing from these tables; in studies checked, under half for an unresolved V gene and the rest for unknown reasons. That table supplies the V and J calls and clone size; D and trimming were determined from the DNA. The sample yields 10,000 to 13,000 clones; around 68% were counted once. The ten largest clones represent less than 7% of the sample. Resected bladder lesions in which urothelial carcinoma was absent were designated as benign (UC-) specimens. Bladder lesion specimens were collected at transurethral resection and stored at -80C. DNA was extracted from bladder specimens collected at transurethral resection.

The TCR originated in a human donor with a benign inflammatory bladder lesion. Recombination linked TRBV11-2 to TRBJ1-2; D gene: possibly TRBD1, on 5 matching bases. The sample comprised tumor-infiltrating cells from bladder cancer. The DNA reads TGTGCCAGCAGCTTAGGGCAGCAGGGAGGCTATGGCTACACCTTC. This yields the protein CASSLGQQGGYGYTF. The full variable domain, with segments outside the CDR3 supplied by the reference TRBV11-2 and TRBJ1-2 proteins, appears as EAGVAQSPRYKIIEKRQSVAFWCNPISGHATLYWYQQILGQGPKLLIQFQNNGVVDDSQLPKDRFSAERLKGVDSTLKIQPAKLEDSAVYLCASSLGQQGGYGYTFGSGTRLTVV.